Listed below are T cell receptor beta chains from one sample, sequenced in a study of radiation and T cells in renal cell carcinoma. Only in-frame clones appear in the TCRdb table, and some are missing; sequencing was by immunoSEQ multiplex PCR. The repertoire includes 130,000 to 150,000 clones, about 88% of them detected once, and around 12% sits in the top ten. The material was blood, obtained from a patient whose treatment included radiotherapy and nephrectomy. Source of these receptors: a woman aged 50 to 60 with renal cell carcinoma. Each CDR3 is given with its conserved first and last residue. The D gene is left open where the match is weak. Size is stated for part of the rows, as once, few or many counts, or as a class when the clone is expanded.

V gene,D gene,clone size,J gene,CDR3 protein,CDR3 DNA
TRBV28,NA,NA,TRBJ1-5,CASSPHGRGNNQPQHF,TGTGCCAGCAGTCCCCATGGGAGGGGGAACAATCAGCCCCAGCATTTT
TRBV5-1,TRBD2,NA,TRBJ2-2,CASSASGANTGELFF,TGCGCCAGCAGCGCTAGCGGGGCCAACACCGGGGAGCTGTTTTTT
TRBV10-3,TRBD2,NA,TRBJ2-5,CAISGRTSEETQYF,TGTGCCATCAGTGGTAGGACTAGCGAAGAGACCCAGTACTTC
TRBV6-6,NA,NA,TRBJ1-3,CASSIGESGNTIYF,TGTGCCAGCAGTATAGGAGAGTCTGGAAACACCATATATTTT
TRBV7-9,TRBD2,NA,TRBJ2-3,CASRRGLAGANTDTQYF,TGTGCCAGCAGAAGAGGACTAGCGGGGGCGAACACAGATACGCAGTATTTT
TRBV15,NA,NA,TRBJ1-3,CATSRDLGSGNTIYF,TGTGCCACCAGCAGAGATCTGGGTTCTGGAAACACCATATATTTT
TRBV19,NA,NA,TRBJ1-2,CASTPGPGFWGYTF,TGTGCCAGTACCCCTGGACCCGGATTTTGGGGCTACACCTTC
TRBV6-5,NA,NA,TRBJ1-1,CASSAEPGIRLAFF,TGTGCCAGCAGTGCTGAGCCGGGGATTAGATTAGCTTTCTTT
TRBV7-9,TRBD1,once,TRBJ1-6,CASSLRRTGDYNSPLHF,TGTGCCAGCAGCTTACGGAGGACAGGGGACTATAATTCACCCCTCCACTTT
TRBV30,NA,once,TRBJ1-2,CAWSLSYGYTF,TGTGCCTGGAGTCTCTCCTATGGCTACACCTTC
TRBV4-2,TRBD2,NA,TRBJ2-7,CASSQDGLAGVGYEQYF,TGTGCCAGCAGCCAAGACGGCTTAGCGGGGGTGGGTTACGAGCAGTACTTC
TRBV30,NA,once,TRBJ2-1,CAWSVNLYNEQFF,TGTGCCTGGAGTGTAAACCTCTACAATGAGCAGTTCTTC
TRBV18,NA,NA,TRBJ2-7,CASSLGYEQYF,TGTGCCAGCTCCCTGGGATACGAGCAGTACTTC
TRBV2,TRBD2,NA,TRBJ2-5,CASSAGLAGGGETQYF,TGTGCCAGCAGTGCGGGACTAGCGGGGGGTGGGGAGACCCAGTACTTC
TRBV2,NA,NA,TRBJ1-6,CASYPGSGGGSPLHF,TGTGCCAGCTACCCGGGCTCGGGGGGAGGTTCACCCCTCCACTTT
TRBV5-6,NA,NA,TRBJ2-1,CASSTGWEQFF,TGTGCCAGCAGCACAGGGTGGGAGCAGTTCTTC
TRBV7-3,NA,NA,TRBJ2-3,CASSPEGWGTDTQYF,TGTGCCAGCAGCCCAGAGGGGTGGGGGACAGATACGCAGTATTTT
TRBV19,TRBD1,few,TRBJ1-6,CASSTGTGNSPLHF,TGTGCCAGTAGCACGGGGACAGGGAATTCACCCCTCCACTTT
TRBV4-3,NA,NA,TRBJ1-2,CASSRESGDGYTF,TGCGCCAGCAGCAGGGAGTCAGGGGATGGCTACACCTTC
TRBV7-2,TRBD1,NA,TRBJ1-5,CASSWDSQPQHF,TGTGCCAGCAGCTGGGACAGTCAGCCCCAGCATTTT
TRBV4-2,NA,NA,TRBJ1-3,CASSQDNLQGTGNTIYF,TGTGCCAGCAGCCAAGATAATCTACAGGGCACTGGAAACACCATATATTTT
TRBV28,TRBD2,NA,TRBJ2-1,CASRAAGGYNEQFF,TGTGCCAGCAGGGCCGCCGGGGGGTACAATGAGCAGTTCTTC
TRBV5-1,NA,NA,TRBJ1-2,CASSQGRLYGYTF,TGCGCCAGCAGCCAAGGACGGCTATATGGCTACACCTTC
TRBV19,NA,NA,TRBJ1-1,CASSIGMNTEAFF,TGTGCCAGTAGTATTGGAATGAACACTGAAGCTTTCTTT
TRBV7-2,NA,few,TRBJ1-1,CASSLRQTEAFF,TGTGCCAGCAGCTTAAGGCAGACAGAAGCTTTCTTT
TRBV5-1,TRBD1,NA,TRBJ1-2,CASSLEGTGGYGYTF,TGCGCCAGCAGCTTGGAAGGGACAGGGGGGTATGGCTACACCTTC
TRBV9,NA,NA,TRBJ2-3,CASSVRGVEADTQYF,TGTGCCAGCAGCGTACGGGGCGTCGAGGCAGATACGCAGTATTTT
TRBV7-9,NA,NA,TRBJ1-2,CASSGAAAYGYTF,TGTGCCAGCAGCGGGGCAGCAGCCTATGGCTACACCTTC
TRBV7-2,TRBD1,NA,TRBJ1-4,CASGPTGSNEKLFF,TGTGCCAGCGGTCCGACAGGGTCTAATGAAAAACTGTTTTTT
TRBV10-3,NA,few,TRBJ1-1,CAIREGIGNTEAFF,TGTGCCATCAGGGAAGGGATTGGGAACACTGAAGCTTTCTTT
TRBV9,TRBD1,NA,TRBJ1-2,CASSVARDRDSYGYTF,TGTGCCAGCAGCGTAGCCCGGGACAGGGACAGCTATGGCTACACCTTC